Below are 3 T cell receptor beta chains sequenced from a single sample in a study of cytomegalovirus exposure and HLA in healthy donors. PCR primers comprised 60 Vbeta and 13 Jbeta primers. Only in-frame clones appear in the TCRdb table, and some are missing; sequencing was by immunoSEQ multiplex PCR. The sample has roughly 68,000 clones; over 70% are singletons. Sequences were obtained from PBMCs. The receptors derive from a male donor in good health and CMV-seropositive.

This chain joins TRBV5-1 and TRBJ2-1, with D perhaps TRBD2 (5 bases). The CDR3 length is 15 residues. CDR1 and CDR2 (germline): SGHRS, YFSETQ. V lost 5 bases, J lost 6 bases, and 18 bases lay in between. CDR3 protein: CASRFNIASSNEQFF. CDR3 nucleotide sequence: TGCGCCAGCAGATTTAATATAGCGTCTTCCAATGAGCAGTTCTTC.

The CDR3 region has the DNA TGTGCCAACTCCGAACAGCGGGGGGGCAGGTACGAGCAGTACTTC. This translates into CANSEQRGGRYEQYF. The chain employs TRBV27 and TRBJ2-7; 10 positions agree with TRBD2. J lost 4 bases, V lost 10 bases, and 13 bases had no gene match. Germline V gene lookup returns CDR1 MNHEY and CDR2 SMNVEV (reference sequence). The CDR3 consists of 15 residues.

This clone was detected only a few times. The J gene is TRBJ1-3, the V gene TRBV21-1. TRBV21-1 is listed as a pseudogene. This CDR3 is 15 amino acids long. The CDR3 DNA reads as TGTGCCAGCCCCGATCGGGGGTGGCCGGGAAACACCATATATTTT. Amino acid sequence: CASPDRGWPGNTIYF.